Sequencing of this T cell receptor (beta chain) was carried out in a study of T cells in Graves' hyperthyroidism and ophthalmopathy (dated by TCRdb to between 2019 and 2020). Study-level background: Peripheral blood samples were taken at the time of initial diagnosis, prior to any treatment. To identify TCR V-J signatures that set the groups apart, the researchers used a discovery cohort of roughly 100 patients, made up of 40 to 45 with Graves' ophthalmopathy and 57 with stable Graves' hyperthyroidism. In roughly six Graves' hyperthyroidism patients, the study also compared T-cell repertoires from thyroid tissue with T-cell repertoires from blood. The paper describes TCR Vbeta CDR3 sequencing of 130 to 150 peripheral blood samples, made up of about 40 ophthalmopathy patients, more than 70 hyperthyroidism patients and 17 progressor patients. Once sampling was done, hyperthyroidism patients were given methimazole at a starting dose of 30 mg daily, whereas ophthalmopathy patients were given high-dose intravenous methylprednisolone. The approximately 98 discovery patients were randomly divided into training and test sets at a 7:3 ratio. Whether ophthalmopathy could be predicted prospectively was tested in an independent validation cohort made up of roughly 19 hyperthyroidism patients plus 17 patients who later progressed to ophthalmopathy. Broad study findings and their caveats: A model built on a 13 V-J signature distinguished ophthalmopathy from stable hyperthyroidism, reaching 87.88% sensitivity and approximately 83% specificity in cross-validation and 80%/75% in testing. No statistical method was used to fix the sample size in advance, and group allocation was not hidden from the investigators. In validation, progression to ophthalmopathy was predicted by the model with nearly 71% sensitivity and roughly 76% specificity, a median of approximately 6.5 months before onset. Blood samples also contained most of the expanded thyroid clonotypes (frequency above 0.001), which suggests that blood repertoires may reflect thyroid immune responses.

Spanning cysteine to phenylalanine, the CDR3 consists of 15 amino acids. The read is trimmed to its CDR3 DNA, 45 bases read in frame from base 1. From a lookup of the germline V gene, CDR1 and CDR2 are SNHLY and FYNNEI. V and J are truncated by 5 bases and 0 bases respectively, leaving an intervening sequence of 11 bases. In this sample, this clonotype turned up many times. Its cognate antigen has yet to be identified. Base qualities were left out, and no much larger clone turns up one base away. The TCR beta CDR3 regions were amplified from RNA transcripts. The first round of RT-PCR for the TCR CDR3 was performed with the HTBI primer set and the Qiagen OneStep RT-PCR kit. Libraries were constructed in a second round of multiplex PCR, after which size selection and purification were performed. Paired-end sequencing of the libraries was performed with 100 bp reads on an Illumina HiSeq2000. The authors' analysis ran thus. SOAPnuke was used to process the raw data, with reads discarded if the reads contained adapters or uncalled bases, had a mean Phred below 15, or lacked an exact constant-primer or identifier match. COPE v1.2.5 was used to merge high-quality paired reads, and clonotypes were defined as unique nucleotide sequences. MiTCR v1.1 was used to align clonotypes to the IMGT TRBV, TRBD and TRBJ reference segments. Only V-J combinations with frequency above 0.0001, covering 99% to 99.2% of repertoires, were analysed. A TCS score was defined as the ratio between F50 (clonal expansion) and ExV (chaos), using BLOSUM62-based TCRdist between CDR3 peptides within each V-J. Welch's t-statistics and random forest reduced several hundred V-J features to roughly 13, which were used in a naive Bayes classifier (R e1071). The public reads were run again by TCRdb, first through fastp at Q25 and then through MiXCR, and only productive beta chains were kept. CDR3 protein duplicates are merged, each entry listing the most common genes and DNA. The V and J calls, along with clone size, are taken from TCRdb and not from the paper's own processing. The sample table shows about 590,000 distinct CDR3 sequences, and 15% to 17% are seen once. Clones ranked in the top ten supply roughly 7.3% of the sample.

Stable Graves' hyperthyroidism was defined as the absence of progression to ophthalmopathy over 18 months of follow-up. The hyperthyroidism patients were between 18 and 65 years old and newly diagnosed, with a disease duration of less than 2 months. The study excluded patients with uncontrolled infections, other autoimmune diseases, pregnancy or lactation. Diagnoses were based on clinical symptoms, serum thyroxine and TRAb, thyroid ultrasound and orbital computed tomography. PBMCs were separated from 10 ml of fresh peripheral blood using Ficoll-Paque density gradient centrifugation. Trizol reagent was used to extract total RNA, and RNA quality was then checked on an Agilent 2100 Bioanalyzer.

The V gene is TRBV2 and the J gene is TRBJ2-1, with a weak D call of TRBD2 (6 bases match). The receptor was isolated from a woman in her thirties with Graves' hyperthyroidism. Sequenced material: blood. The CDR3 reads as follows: CASSFGSFSYNEQFF. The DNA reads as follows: TGTGCCAGCAGTTTCGGGAGCTTCTCCTACAATGAGCAGTTCTTC.